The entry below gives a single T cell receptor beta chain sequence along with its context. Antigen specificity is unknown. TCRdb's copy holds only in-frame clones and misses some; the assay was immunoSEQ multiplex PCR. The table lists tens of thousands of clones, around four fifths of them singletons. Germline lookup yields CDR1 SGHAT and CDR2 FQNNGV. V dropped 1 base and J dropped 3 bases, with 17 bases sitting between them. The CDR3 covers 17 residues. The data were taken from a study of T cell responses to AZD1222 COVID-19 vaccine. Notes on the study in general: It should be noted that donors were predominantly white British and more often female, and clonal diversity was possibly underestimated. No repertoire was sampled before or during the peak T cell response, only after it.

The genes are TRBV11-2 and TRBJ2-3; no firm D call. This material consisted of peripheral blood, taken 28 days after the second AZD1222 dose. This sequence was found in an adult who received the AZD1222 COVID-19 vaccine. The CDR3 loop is CASSLGYSSFATDTQYF. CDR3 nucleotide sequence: TGTGCCAGCAGCTTAGGCTATAGTTCGTTCGCAACAGATACGCAGTATTTT. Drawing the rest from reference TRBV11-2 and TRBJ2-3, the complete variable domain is EAGVAQSPRYKIIEKRQSVAFWCNPISGHATLYWYQQILGQGPKLLIQFQNNGVVDDSQLPKDRFSAERLKGVDSTLKIQPAKLEDSAVYLCASSLGYSSFATDTQYFGPGTRLTVL.